Shown below are 16 T cell receptor beta chains from a single sample sequenced in a study of cytomegalovirus exposure and HLA in healthy donors. With 60 Vbeta and 13 Jbeta primers, the PCR was carried out. Data came from immunoSEQ multiplex PCR; TCRdb stores just in-frame clones and leaves some out. Seen in this sample are under 50,000 clones; the ten most common clones hold 4%. The sample taken for sequencing was PBMCs. These receptors all come from a male donor in good health and CMV-seronegative.

J is TRBJ2-7 and V is TRBV2; possible D gene TRBD1, 6 bases. In germline, CDR1 is SNHLY, CDR2 FYNNEI. The ends were cut back, 7 bases at V and 6 bases at J, with 25 bases in the middle. This CDR3 is 16 amino acids long. Here the CDR3 DNA reads TGTGCCAGCAACGATCCCGTTGTAACAGGGCGGATCGAGCAGTACTTC. It is translated as CASNDPVVTGRIEQYF.

J is TRBJ2-7 and V is TRBV11-2; D is unclear. This CDR3 has 11 amino acids. CDR1 is SGHAT, CDR2 FQNNGV, per germline. Trimming cost V 5 bases and J 7 bases, with 9 bases left between them. CDR3 nucleotides: TGTGCCAGCAGCCTACAGTGGGAGCAGTACTTC. It codes for CASSLQWEQYF.

This chain connects TRBV29-1 to TRBJ1-1, with D hard to call. CDR3 length equals 11 residues. CDR1 SQVTM and CDR2 ANQGSEA come from the germline V gene. V was shortened by 8 bases and J by 0 bases, with 7 bases between the two germline ends. In DNA, the CDR3 is TGCAGCATTTTTATGAACACTGAAGCTTTCTTT. It codes for CSIFMNTEAFF. The full variable domain, rest sourced from reference TRBV29-1 and TRBJ1-1, is SAVISQKPSRDICQRGTSLTIQCQVDSQVTMMFWYRQQPGQSLTLIATANQGSEATYESGFVIDKFPISRPNLTFSTLTVSNMSPEDSSIYLCSIFMNTEAFFGQGTRLTVV.

V usage is TRBV4-1 and J usage is TRBJ1-1; a possible D gene is TRBD1 (6 bases). The CDR3 extends over 16 amino acids. V lost 3 bases, J lost 1 base, and 15 bases lay in between. Germline V gives CDR1 MGHRA, CDR2 YSYEKL. The DNA for the CDR3 is TGCGCCAGCAGCCACGTCCCGGGACAAGCGAACACTGAAGCTTTCTTT. Its translation is CASSHVPGQANTEAFF.

This sequence joins TRBV6-5 and TRBJ2-5, with D perhaps TRBD2 (7 bases). With 2 bases removed from V and 5 bases from J, the gap between germline ends came to 9 bases. CDR1 and CDR2 (germline): MNHEY, SVGAGI. CDR3 size: 13 residues. CDR3 sequence reads: CASSYGGAETQYF. The CDR3 DNA reads TGTGCCAGCAGTTACGGGGGGGCCGAGACCCAGTACTTC.

The V call is TRBV6-6, the J call TRBJ1-1, with a weak D call TRBD1 (6 bases). CDR3 length equals 14 residues. With 6 bases removed from V and 4 bases from J, the gap between germline ends came to 15 bases. Germline values: CDR1 MNHNY, CDR2 SVGAGI (reference sequence). CDR3 DNA: TGTGCCAGCAGCCTTACCGAACAGGGCACTGAAGCTTTCTTT. Residues: CASSLTEQGTEAFF.

The chain joins TRBV30 to TRBJ1-6; D gene uncertain. With 3 bases removed from V and 1 base from J, the gap between germline ends came to 13 bases. Germline-derived CDR1 and CDR2 are GTSNPN and SVGIG (reference sequence). The CDR3 length is 16 residues. In DNA, the CDR3 is TGTGCCTGGAGCGGCAAGGGAGGATCCTATAATTCACCCCTCCACTTT. Translation gives CAWSGKGGSYNSPLHF.

The chain carries TRBV5-1 and TRBJ1-5, with D hard to call. Germline V gene lookup returns CDR1 SGHRS and CDR2 YFSETQ. The CDR3 extends over 15 amino acids. The V end was cut by 2 bases, the J end by 3 bases, with 12 bases between. This CDR3 is CASSFEGQPNQPQHF. CDR3 DNA: TGCGCCAGCAGCTTCGAGGGCCAACCCAATCAGCCCCAGCATTTT.

The CDR3, as DNA: TGTGCCGGGGGGGGGACATATCAAGAGACCCAGTACTTC. It specifies CAGGGTYQETQYF. The genes are TRBV30 and TRBJ2-5; a possible D gene is TRBD2 (7 bases). Deletions cut 8 bases from V and 2 bases from J, with 15 bases between. CDR1 is GTSNPN and CDR2 is SVGIG in the germline V gene (reference sequence). The CDR3 spans 13 residues.

V and J are TRBV2 and TRBJ1-2; the D is unclear. Trimming took off 6 bases at V and 4 bases at J, with 21 bases between the two ends. CDR3 length: 16 amino acids. Germline V CDR1 and CDR2: SNHLY, FYNNEI. This CDR3 reads CASSLDTGGFGYGYTF. CDR3 coding DNA: TGTGCCAGCAGCCTCGACACGGGAGGGTTCGGCTATGGCTACACCTTC.

The rearrangement uses TRBV6-1 and TRBJ1-5; 8 bases map to TRBD1. CDR1 and CDR2 (germline): MNHNS, SASEGT. This CDR3 is built from 14 residues. The J segment lost 7 bases and the V segment lost 7 bases, leaving 9 bases of the junction unmatched. The CDR3 DNA reads TGTGCCAGCACTAAAGACAGGGGAAGCCAGCCCCAGCATTTT. It encodes CASTKDRGSQPQHF.

This chain joins TRBV5-1 and TRBJ1-1; no firm D call. V was shortened by 5 bases and J by 1 base, with 12 bases between the two germline ends. In germline, CDR1 is SGHRS, CDR2 YFSETQ. The CDR3 totals 14 residues. This chain's CDR3 is CASRLDLRNTEAFF. Written as DNA, the CDR3 is TGCGCCAGCAGACTGGACTTACGGAACACTGAAGCTTTCTTT.

This chain links TRBV18 with TRBJ1-5, with D maybe TRBD1 (6 bases). This CDR3 region has 14 residues. V was pared by 5 bases and J by 5 bases, with 13 bases between. Germline V gene data show CDR1 as KGHSH and CDR2 as LQKENI. CDR3 DNA: TGTGCCAGCTCAGCCCGGGACACCGATCAGCCCCAGCATTTT. Its translation is CASSARDTDQPQHF.

The V gene is TRBV23-1, the J gene TRBJ1-5; the D is unclear. TRBV23-1 has ORF status, its function being uncertain. The V gene lost 1 base and the J gene lost 3 bases, with 31 bases spanning the gap. This CDR3 is built from 22 residues. The CDR3 spells CASSQFSRRDLQSAIINQPQHF. CDR3 nucleotide sequence: TGCGCCAGCAGTCAATTTTCACGGAGAGATCTTCAAAGCGCCATCATCAATCAGCCCCAGCATTTT.

The chain couples TRBV12-5 to TRBJ2-1; maybe TRBD2 (5 bases). The CDR3 has 14 residues. The V and J ends lost 4 bases and 9 bases respectively, with 16 bases between them. From germline, CDR1 is LGHNT and CDR2 FRNRAP. The CDR3 nucleotides read TGTGCTAGTGGTTCCGAGGGAGTACGCTTTGAGCAGTTCTTC. Its translation is CASGSEGVRFEQFF. Supplemented by reference TRBV12-5 and TRBJ2-1, the full variable domain reads DARVTQTPRHKVTEMGQEVTMRCQPILGHNTVFWYRQTMMQGLELLAYFRNRAPLDDSGMPKDRFSAEMPDATLATLKIQPSEPRDSAVYFCASGSEGVRFEQFFGPGTRLTVL.

The rearrangement uses TRBV7-9 and TRBJ2-5, with 9 bases aligning to TRBD1. The CDR3 loop spans 15 amino acids. V lost 2 bases to trimming and J lost 11 bases; unmatched junction nucleotides: 12. Germline CDR1 is SEHNR and CDR2 is FQNEAQ (reference sequence). CDR3: CASSLWGTGTRQQYF. The CDR3 nucleotides are TGTGCCAGCAGCTTATGGGGGACAGGGACAAGGCAACAGTACTTC.